This section outlines one T cell receptor beta chain sequence together with its context. Sequenced by immunoSEQ multiplex PCR; TCRdb stores in-frame clones only, minus some. The repertoire holds approximately 10,000 clones, with about 76% as singletons. This entry belongs to a study of OX40 agonist ivuxolimab in advanced cancers. Study summary: Aged roughly 20 to 79 with a mean of approximately 57 years, they were 82.7% male.

This receptor was identified in an adult with an advanced solid tumor such as melanoma, head and neck, liver or kidney cancer. The sample consisted of CD4+ or CD8+ T cells sorted from blood, taken in a trial of the OX40 agonist ivuxolimab.

CDR3 protein: CASSQEWAGYNEQFF. The CDR3 nucleotides are TGCGCCAGCAGCCAAGAGTGGGCCGGTTATAATGAGCAGTTCTTC. The chain combines TRBV4-1 with TRBJ2-1; D ambiguous. This CDR3 spans 15 amino acids. V gave up 0 bases and J gave up 7 bases, with 13 bases separating them. The germline CDR1 and CDR2 sequences are MGHRA and YSYEKL.